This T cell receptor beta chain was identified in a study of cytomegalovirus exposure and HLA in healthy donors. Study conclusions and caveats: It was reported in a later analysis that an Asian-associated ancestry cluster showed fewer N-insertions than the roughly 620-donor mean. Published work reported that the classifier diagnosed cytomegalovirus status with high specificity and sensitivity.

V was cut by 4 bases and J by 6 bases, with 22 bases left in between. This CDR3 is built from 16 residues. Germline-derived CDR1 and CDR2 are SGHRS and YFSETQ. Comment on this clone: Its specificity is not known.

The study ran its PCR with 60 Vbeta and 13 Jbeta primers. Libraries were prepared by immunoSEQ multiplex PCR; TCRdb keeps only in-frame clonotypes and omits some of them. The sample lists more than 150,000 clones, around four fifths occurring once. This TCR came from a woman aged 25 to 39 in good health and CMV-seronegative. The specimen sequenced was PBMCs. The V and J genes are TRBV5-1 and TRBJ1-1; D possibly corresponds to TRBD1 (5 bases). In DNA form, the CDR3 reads TGCGCCAGCAGCGAAATGACCTGGGGGAGGTATGCTGAAGCTTTCTTT. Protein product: CASSEMTWGRYAEAFF. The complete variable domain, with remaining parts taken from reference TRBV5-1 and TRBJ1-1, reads KAGVTQTPRYLIKTRGQQVTLSCSPISGHRSVSWYQQTPGQGLQFLFEYFSETQRNKGNFPGRFSGRQFSNSRSEMNVSTLELGDSALYLCASSEMTWGRYAEAFFGQGTRLTVV.